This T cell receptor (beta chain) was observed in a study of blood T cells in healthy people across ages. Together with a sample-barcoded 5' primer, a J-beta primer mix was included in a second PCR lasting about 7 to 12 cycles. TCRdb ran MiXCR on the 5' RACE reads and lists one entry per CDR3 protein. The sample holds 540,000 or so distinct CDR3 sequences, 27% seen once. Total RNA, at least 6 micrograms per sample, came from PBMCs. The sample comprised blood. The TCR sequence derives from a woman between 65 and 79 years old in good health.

The CDR3 DNA reads as TGCGCCAGCAGCCAGAACCCCGCGGGACAAAGGAGGGGCTACACCTTC. It yields the protein CASSQNPAGQRRGYTF. The V gene is TRBV4-1, the J gene TRBJ1-2; possible D gene TRBD1, 6 bases. The V end was cut by 3 bases, the J end by 8 bases, with 22 bases between. Germline assignment: CDR1 MGHRA and CDR2 YSYEKL. The CDR3 consists of 16 residues.